What follows are 8 T cell receptor beta chains derived from one specimen sequenced in a study of blood T cell repertoires in COVID-19. Only in-frame clones appear in the TCRdb table, and some are missing; sequencing was by immunoSEQ multiplex PCR. This sample has roughly 180,000 clones; around three quarters occur once, and the top ten carry roughly 17%. Sequences were obtained from peripheral blood. These TCRs come from a man aged 55 to 70 with active or convalescent COVID-19.

The V call is TRBV21-1, the J call TRBJ2-3; the D call TRBD1 from the table was never checked on the DNA. TRBV21-1 is an annotated pseudogene. There are 13 residues in the CDR3. CDR3 sequence reads: CASPGASTDTQYF. The CDR3 region has the DNA TGTGCCAGCCCAGGGGCTAGCACAGATACGCAGTATTTT.

The chain carries TRBV29-1 and TRBJ2-2; 10 bases are a match to TRBD2. CDR1 is SQVTM, CDR2 ANQGSEA, per germline. The CDR3 consists of 13 residues. CDR3 coding DNA: TGCAGTGCCGGGACTAGCGTCACCGGGGAGCTGTTTTTT. This encodes CSAGTSVTGELFF.

This clone appeared once. The gene calls are TRBV24-1 and TRBJ2-7; 7 bases are a match to TRBD1. Germline trimming cut 5 bases from V and 3 bases from J; bases unmatched to any gene: 3. There are 13 residues in the CDR3. Germline assignment: CDR1 KGHDR and CDR2 SFDVKD. CDR3 in DNA: TGTGCCACCAGTGGTTCAGGGGGCTACGAGCAGTACTTC. Translating it yields CATSGSGGYEQYF.

This clone was counted a single time. The chain has TRBV5-4 and TRBJ1-2; a weak D match, TRBD1 (5 bases). V lost 4 bases and J 1 base, leaving 17 bases between the germline ends. This CDR3 has 16 residues. Germline V gene data show CDR1 as SGHNT and CDR2 as YYREEE (reference sequence). The chain's CDR3 is CASSIRTAQGNYGYTF. Here the CDR3 DNA reads TGTGCCAGCAGCATACGGACCGCGCAGGGTAACTATGGCTACACCTTC.

CDR3 nucleotide sequence: TGTGCCAGCAGCCAGGCTCGGGACATTCAGTACTTC. It yields the protein CASSQARDIQYF. The chain joins TRBV3-1 (or the pseudogene TRBV3-2) to TRBJ2-4; D unresolved. V shed 3 bases and J shed 8 bases, with 8 bases lying between them. This CDR3 has 12 amino acids. Germline lookup yields CDR1 LGHDT and CDR2 YNNKEL (reference sequence).

V gene TRBV7-9 combines with J gene TRBJ1-2; no definite D call. V was cut by 5 bases and J by 4 bases, with 17 bases left in between. The CDR3 has 15 amino acids. In germline, CDR1 is SEHNR, CDR2 FQNEAQ (reference sequence). CDR3 loop: CASSGRGALGYGYTF. The CDR3 coding sequence is TGTGCCAGCAGCGGGAGAGGCGCGCTTGGCTATGGCTACACCTTC.

V gene TRBV3-1 (or the pseudogene TRBV3-2) combines with J gene TRBJ2-3, with D perhaps TRBD1 (5 bases). This CDR3 has 13 amino acids. V shed 0 bases and J shed 9 bases, with 10 bases lying between them. Per the germline V gene, CDR1 is LGHDT and CDR2 is YNNKEL (reference sequence). The CDR3 loop is CASSQDNAGTQYF. In DNA, the CDR3 is TGTGCCAGCAGCCAAGATAATGCAGGGACGCAGTATTTT.

This sequence joins TRBV30 and TRBJ1-6; D unclear. The CDR3 contains 13 residues. Trimming shortened V by 1 base and J by 4 bases, and 5 bases separated the two germline ends. The germline CDR1 and CDR2 sequences are GTSNPN and SVGIG (reference sequence). This CDR3 is CAWSAQYNSPLHF. Written as DNA, the CDR3 is TGTGCCTGGAGTGCCCAGTATAATTCACCCCTCCACTTT. The full variable domain, rest sourced from reference TRBV30 and TRBJ1-6, is SQTIHQWPATLVQPVGSPLSLECTVEGTSNPNLYWYRQAAGRGLQLLFYSVGIGQISSEVPQNLSASRPQDRQFILSSKKLLLSDSGFYLCAWSAQYNSPLHFGNGTRLTVT.